One T cell receptor (beta chain) is described in this entry. Here immunoSEQ multiplex PCR was the method, and the copy in TCRdb shows in-frame clones only, minus some. The data hold around 120,000 clones, with just over 90% observed a single time. This sample stems from a study of control samples from healthy donors and cancer patients. This CDR3 has 15 amino acids. Germline CDR1 reads SGHNT; CDR2 reads YYREEE (reference sequence). Trimming removed 2 bases from V and 0 bases from J, with 12 bases in between. This chain uses TRBV5-4 with TRBJ2-7, with D possibly being TRBD2 (6 bases). Material for sequencing was PBMCs. The TCR comes from a man aged 50-59 years with head and neck cancer. Written as DNA, the CDR3 is TGTGCCAGCAGCTTCGGGACGGACTACTCCTACGAGCAGTACTTC. Its protein product is CASSFGTDYSYEQYF.